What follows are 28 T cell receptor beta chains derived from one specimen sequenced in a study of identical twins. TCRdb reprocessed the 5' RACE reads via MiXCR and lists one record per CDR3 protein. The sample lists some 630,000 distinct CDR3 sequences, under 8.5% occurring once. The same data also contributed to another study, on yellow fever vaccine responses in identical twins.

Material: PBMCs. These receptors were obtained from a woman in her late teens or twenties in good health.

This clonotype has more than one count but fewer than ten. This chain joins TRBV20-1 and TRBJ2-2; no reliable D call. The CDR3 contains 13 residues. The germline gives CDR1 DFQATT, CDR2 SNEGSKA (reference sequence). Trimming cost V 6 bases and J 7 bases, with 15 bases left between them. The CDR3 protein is CSASSRPNGELFF. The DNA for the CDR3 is TGCAGTGCGTCGAGTAGACCAAACGGGGAGCTGTTTTTT.

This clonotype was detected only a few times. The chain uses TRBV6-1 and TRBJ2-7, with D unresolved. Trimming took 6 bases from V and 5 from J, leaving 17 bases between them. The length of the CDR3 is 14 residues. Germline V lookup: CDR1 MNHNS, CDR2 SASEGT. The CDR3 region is CASSPEPLGNEQYF. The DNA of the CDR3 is TGTGCCAGCAGCCCTGAACCCCTAGGAAACGAGCAGTACTTC.

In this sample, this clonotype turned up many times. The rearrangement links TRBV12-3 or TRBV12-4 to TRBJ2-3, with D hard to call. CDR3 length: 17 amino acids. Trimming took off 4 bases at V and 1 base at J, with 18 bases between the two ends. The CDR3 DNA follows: TGTGCCAGCAGTTCTAGGGCCGACGCAACGGGCACAGATACGCAGTATTTT. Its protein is CASSSRADATGTDTQYF.

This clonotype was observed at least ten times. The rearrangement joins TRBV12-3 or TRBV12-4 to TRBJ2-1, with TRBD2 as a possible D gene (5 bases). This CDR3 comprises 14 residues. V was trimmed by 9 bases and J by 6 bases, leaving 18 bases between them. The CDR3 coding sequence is TGTGCCAGTTCCCCGCGCGGGTACGGCAATGAGCAGTTCTTC. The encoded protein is CASSPRGYGNEQFF.

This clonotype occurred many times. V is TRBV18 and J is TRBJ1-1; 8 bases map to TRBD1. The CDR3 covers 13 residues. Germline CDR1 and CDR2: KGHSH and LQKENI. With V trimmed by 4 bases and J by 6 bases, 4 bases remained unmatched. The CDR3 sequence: CASSQDRVAEAFF. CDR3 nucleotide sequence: TGTGCCAGCTCACAGGACAGGGTTGCTGAAGCTTTCTTT.

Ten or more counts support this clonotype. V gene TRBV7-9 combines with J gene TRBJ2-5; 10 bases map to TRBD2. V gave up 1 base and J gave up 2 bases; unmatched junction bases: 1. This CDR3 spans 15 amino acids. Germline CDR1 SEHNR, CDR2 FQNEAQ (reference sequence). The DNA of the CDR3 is TGTGCCAGCAGCTTAGTACTAGCGGGGCAAGAGACCCAGTACTTC. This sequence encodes CASSLVLAGQETQYF.

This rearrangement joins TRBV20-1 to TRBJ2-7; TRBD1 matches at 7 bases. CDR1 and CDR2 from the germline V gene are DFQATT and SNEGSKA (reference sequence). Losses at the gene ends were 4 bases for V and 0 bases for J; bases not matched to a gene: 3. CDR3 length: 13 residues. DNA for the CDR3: TGCAGTGCTAATCGGGACAGCTCCTACGAGCAGTACGTC. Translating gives CSANRDSSYEQYV.

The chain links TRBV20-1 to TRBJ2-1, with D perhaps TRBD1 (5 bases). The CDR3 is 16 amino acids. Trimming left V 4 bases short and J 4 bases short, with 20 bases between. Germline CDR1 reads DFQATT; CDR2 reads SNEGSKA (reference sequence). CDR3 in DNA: TGCAGTGCTATTGATCCAGGGATCGAAAGATACAATGAGCAGTTCTTC. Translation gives CSAIDPGIERYNEQFF.

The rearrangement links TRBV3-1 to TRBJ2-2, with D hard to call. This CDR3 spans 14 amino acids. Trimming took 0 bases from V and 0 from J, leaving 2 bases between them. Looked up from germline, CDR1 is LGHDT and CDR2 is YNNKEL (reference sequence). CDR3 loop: CASSQDPNTGELFF. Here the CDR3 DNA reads TGTGCCAGCAGCCAAGACCCGAACACCGGGGAGCTGTTTTTT.

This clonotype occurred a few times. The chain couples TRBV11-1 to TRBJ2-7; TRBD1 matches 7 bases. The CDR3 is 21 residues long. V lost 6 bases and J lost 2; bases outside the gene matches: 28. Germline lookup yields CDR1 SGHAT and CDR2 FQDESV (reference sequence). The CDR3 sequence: CASRDTNPGTEDWGSPYEQYF. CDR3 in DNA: TGTGCCAGCAGAGACACAAACCCCGGGACAGAGGATTGGGGTTCCCCCTACGAGCAGTACTTC.

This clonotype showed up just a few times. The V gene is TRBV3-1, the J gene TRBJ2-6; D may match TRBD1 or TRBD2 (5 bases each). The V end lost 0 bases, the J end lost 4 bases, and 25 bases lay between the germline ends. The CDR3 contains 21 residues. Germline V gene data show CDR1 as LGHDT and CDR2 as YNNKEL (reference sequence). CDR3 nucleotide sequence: TGTGCCAGCAGCCAAGACCCCCGCCAGGGACCCTTTTTAGGCGGGGCCAACGTCCTGACTTTC. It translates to CASSQDPRQGPFLGGANVLTF.

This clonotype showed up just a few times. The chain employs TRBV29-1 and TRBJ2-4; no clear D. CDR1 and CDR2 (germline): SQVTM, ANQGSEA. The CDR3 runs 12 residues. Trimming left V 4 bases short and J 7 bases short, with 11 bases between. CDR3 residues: CSVGVPGNIQYF. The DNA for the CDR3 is TGCAGCGTTGGGGTCCCCGGGAACATTCAGTACTTC. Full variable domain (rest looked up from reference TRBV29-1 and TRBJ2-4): SAVISQKPSRDICQRGTSLTIQCQVDSQVTMMFWYRQQPGQSLTLIATANQGSEATYESGFVIDKFPISRPNLTFSTLTVSNMSPEDSSIYLCSVGVPGNIQYFGAGTRLSVL.

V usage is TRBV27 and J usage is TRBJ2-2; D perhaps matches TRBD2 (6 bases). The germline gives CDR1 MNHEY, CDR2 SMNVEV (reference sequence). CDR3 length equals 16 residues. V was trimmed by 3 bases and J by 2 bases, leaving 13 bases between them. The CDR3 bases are TGTGCCAGCAGTTTTCGGGACTCCATTAACACCGGGGAGCTGTTTTTT. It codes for CASSFRDSINTGELFF.

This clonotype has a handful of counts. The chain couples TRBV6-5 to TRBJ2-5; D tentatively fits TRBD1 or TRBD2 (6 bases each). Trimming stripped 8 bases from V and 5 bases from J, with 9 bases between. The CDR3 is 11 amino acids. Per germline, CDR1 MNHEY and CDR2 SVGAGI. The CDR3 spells CASRGLETQYF. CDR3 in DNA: TGTGCCAGCCGGGGGCTCGAGACCCAGTACTTC.

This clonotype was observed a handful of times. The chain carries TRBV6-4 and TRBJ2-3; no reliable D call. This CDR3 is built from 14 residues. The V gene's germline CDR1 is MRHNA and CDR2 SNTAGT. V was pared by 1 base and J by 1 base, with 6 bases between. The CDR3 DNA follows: TGTGCCAGCAGTGACTGGGCAGGCACAGATACGCAGTATTTT. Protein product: CASSDWAGTDTQYF.

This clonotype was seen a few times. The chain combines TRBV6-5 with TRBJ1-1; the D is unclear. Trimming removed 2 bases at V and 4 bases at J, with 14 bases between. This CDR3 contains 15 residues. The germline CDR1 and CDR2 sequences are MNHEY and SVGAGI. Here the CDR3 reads CASSYGGGRTTEAFF. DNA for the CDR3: TGTGCCAGCAGTTACGGTGGAGGGCGGACCACTGAAGCTTTCTTT.

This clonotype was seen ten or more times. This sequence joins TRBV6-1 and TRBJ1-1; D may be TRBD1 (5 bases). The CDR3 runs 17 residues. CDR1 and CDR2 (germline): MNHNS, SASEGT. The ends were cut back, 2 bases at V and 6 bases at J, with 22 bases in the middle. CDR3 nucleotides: TGTGCCAGCAGTGAAATGCAGGGTTTCGTTCAGCGGTCTGAAGCTTTCTTT. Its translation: CASSEMQGFVQRSEAFF.

As DNA, the CDR3 is TGTGCCAGCAGCTCCCGGGCAGGGTCCTTCACTGAAGCTTTCTTT. Protein: CASSSRAGSFTEAFF. The genes are TRBV7-2 and TRBJ1-1, with TRBD1 as a possible D gene (5 bases). This CDR3 is built from 15 residues. CDR1 SGHTA and CDR2 FQGNSA come from the germline V gene. V was shortened by 4 bases and J by 4 bases, with 16 bases between the two germline ends.

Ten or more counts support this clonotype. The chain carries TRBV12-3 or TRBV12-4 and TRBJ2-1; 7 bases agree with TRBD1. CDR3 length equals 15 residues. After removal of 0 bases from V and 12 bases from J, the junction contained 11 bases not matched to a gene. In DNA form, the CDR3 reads TGTGCCAGCAGTTTAGCGAAACAGGGGCTACTTTGGCAGTTCTTC. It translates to CASSLAKQGLLWQFF.

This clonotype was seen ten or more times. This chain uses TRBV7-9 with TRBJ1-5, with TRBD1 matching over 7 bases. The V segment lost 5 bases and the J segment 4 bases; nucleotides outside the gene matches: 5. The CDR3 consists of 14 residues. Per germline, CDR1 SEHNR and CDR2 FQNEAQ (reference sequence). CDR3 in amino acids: CASSRQGLNQPQHF. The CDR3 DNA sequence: TGTGCCAGCAGCCGACAGGGCCTTAATCAGCCCCAGCATTTT. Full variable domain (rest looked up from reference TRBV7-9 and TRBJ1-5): DTGVSQNPRHKITKRGQNVTFRCDPISEHNRLYWYRQTLGQGPEFLTYFQNEAQLEKSRLLSDRFSAERPKGSFSTLEIQRTEQGDSAMYLCASSRQGLNQPQHFGDGTRLSIL.

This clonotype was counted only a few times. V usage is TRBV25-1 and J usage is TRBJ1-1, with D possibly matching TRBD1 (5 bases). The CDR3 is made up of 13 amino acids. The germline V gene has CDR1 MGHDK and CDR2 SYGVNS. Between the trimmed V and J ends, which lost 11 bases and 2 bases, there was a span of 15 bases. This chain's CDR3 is CAPDGRENTEAFF. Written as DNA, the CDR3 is TGTGCCCCCGACGGCAGGGAAAACACTGAAGCTTTCTTT.

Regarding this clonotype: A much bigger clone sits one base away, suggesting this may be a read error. The CDR3, as DNA: TGTGCCAGCTGTTTGGGACTAGCGGGAGTAGAGTTTCGTGAAAACATTCAGTACTTC. It translates to CASCLGLAGVEFRENIQYF. The chain employs TRBV3-1 and TRBJ2-4; 14 bases line up with TRBD2. J gave up 5 bases and V 8 bases, and 17 bases lay outside the gene matches. The CDR3 loop spans 19 amino acids. From germline, CDR1 is LGHDT and CDR2 YNNKEL (reference sequence).

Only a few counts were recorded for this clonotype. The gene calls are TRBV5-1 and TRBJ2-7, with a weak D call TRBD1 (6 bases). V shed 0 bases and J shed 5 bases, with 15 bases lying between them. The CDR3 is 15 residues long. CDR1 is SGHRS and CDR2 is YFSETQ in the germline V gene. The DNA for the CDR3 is TGCGCCAGCAGCTTGGCGGGGCAGGGGTGGGACGAGCAGTACTTC. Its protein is CASSLAGQGWDEQYF. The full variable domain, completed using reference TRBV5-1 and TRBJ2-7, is KAGVTQTPRYLIKTRGQQVTLSCSPISGHRSVSWYQQTPGQGLQFLFEYFSETQRNKGNFPGRFSGRQFSNSRSEMNVSTLELGDSALYLCASSLAGQGWDEQYFGPGTRLTVT.

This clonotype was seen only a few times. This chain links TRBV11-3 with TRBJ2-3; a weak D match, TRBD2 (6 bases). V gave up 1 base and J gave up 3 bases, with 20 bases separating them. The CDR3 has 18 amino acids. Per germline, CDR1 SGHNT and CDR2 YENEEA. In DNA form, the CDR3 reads TGTGCCAGCAGCTTAGGGGGGAGGTCGGCTTATATAACAGATACGCAGTATTTT. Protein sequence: CASSLGGRSAYITDTQYF.

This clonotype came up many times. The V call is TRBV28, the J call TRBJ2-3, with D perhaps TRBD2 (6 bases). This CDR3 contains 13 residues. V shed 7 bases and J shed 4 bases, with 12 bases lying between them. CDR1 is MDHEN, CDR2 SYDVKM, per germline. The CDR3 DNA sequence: TGTGCCAGCATGTCGGGAGCGTCAGATACGCAGTATTTT. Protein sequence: CASMSGASDTQYF.

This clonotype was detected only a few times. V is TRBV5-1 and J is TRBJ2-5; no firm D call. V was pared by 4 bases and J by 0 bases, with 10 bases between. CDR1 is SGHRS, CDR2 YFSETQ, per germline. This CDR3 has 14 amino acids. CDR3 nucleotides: TGCGCCAGCAGCATAAGTGGGTACCAAGAGACCCAGTACTTC. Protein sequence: CASSISGYQETQYF.

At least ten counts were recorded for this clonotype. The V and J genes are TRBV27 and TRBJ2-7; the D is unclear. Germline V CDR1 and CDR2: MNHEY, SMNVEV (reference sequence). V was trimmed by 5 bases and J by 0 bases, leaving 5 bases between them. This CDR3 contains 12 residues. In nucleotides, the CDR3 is TGTGCCAGCAGTCGGAACTCCTACGAGCAGTACTTC. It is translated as CASSRNSYEQYF.

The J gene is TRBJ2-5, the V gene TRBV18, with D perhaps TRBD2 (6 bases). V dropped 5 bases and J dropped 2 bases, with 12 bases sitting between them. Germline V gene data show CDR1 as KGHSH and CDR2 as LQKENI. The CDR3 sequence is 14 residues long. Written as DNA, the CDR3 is TGTGCCAGCTCAATAAATAGCGGACAAGAGACCCAGTACTTC. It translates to CASSINSGQETQYF.